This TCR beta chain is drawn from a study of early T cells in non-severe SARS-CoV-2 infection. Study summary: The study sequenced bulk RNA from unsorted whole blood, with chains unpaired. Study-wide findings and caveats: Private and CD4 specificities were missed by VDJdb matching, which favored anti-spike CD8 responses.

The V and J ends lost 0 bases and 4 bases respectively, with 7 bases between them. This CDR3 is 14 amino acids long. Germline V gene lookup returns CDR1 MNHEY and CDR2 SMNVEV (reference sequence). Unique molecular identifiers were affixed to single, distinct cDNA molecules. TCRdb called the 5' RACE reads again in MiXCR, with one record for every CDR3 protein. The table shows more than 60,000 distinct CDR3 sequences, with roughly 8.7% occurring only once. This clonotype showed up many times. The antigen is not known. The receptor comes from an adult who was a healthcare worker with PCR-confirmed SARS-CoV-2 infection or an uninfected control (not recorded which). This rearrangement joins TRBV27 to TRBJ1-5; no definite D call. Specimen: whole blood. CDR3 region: CASSLSAWNQPQHF. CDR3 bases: TGTGCCAGCAGTTTATCCGCGTGGAATCAGCCCCAGCATTTT.